The entry that follows covers one T cell receptor (beta chain) sequence. The antigen remains unidentified. This record comes from a study of long-term antiretroviral therapy in people with HIV. Broader study findings: The repertoire was dominated at all time points by clones expanded before ART. Controls showed broader CDR3 length ranges than did the HIV repertoires. An increase in diversity followed ART, yet levels stayed below transplant donor controls.

The germline CDR1 and CDR2 sequences are MNHNS and SASEGT. Trimming took 8 bases from V and 0 from J, leaving 10 bases between them. The CDR3 has 13 residues. With survey level as its setting, the immunoSEQ assay was v3.0. Data came from immunoSEQ multiplex PCR; TCRdb stores just in-frame clones and leaves some out. The sample carries 34,000 or so clones, approximately 93% recorded once. This TCR was recovered from a woman in her forties or fifties with HIV. This sequence joins TRBV6-1 and TRBJ1-1; unclear D gene. The sample in question was unsorted PBMCs, obtained around 5.5 years after starting antiretroviral therapy. The chain's CDR3 is CASRSELNTEAFF. The DNA for the CDR3 is TGTGCCAGCCGTTCGGAATTGAACACTGAAGCTTTCTTT.